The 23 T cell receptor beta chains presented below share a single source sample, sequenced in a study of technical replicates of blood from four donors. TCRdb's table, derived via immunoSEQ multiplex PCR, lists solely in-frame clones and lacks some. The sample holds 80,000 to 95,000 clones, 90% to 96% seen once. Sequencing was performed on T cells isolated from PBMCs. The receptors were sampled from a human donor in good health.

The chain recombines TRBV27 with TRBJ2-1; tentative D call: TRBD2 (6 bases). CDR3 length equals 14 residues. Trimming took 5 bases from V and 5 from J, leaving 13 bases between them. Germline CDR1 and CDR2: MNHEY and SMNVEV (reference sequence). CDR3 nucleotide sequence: TGTGCCAGCAGTCGCCGGGACTTCCACAATGAGCAGTTCTTC. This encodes CASSRRDFHNEQFF.

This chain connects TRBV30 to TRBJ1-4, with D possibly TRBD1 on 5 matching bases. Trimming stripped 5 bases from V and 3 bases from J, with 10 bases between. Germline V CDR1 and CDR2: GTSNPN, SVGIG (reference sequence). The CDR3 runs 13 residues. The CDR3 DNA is TGTGCCTGGGATAGGGGCTCTAATGAAAAACTGTTTTTT. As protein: CAWDRGSNEKLFF.

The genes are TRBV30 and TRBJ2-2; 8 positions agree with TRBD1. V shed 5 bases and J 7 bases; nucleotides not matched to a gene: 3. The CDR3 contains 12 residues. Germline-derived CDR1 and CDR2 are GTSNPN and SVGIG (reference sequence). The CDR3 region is CAWGQGGGELFF. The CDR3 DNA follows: TGTGCCTGGGGACAGGGCGGCGGGGAGCTGTTTTTT.

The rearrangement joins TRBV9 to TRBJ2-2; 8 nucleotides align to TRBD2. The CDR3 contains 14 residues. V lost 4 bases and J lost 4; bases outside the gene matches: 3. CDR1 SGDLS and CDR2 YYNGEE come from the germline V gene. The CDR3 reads CASSSGGSTGELFF. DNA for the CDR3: TGTGCCAGCAGCTCGGGGGGGAGCACCGGGGAGCTGTTTTTT.

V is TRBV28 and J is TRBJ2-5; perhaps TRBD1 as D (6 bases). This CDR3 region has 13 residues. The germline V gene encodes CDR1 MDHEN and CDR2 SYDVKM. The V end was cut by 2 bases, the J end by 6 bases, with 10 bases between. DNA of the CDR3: TGTGCCAGCAGTTTAACAGGGTCTAAGACCCAGTACTTC. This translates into CASSLTGSKTQYF.

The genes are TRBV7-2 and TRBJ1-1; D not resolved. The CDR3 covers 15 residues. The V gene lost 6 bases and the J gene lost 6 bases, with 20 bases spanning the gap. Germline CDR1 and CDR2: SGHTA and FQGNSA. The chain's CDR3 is CASSYGTRSGSEAFF. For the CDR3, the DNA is TGTGCCAGCAGTTACGGTACAAGATCGGGTTCTGAAGCTTTCTTT.

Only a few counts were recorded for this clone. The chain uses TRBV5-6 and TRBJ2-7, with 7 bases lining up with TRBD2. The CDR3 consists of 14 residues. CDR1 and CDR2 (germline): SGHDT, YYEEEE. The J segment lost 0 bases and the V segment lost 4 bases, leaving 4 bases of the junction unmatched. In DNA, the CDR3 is TGTGCCAGCAGCGGTAGCGGGTACTCCTACGAGCAGTACTTC. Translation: CASSGSGYSYEQYF. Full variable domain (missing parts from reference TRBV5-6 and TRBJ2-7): DAGVTQSPTHLIKTRGQQVTLRCSPKSGHDTVSWYQQALGQGPQFIFQYYEEEERQRGNFPDRFSGHQFPNYSSELNVNALLLGDSALYLCASSGSGYSYEQYFGPGTRLTVT.

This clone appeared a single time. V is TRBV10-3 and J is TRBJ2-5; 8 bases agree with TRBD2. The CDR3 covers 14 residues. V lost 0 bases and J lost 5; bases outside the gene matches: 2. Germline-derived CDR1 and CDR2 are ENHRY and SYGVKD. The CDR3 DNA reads TGTGCCATCAGTGAGTCAGGCGGGGGGGAGACCCAGTACTTC. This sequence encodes CAISESGGGETQYF.

CDR3 in amino acids: CASSRGQGNIQYF. The CDR3 region has the DNA TGTGCCAGCAGCAGGGGACAGGGTAACATTCAGTACTTC. The rearrangement joins TRBV5-6 to TRBJ2-4; 9 nucleotides agree with TRBD1. Germline V gives CDR1 SGHDT, CDR2 YYEEEE. V was clipped by 4 bases and J by 7 bases; unmatched bases: 3. There are 13 residues in the CDR3. Full variable domain (rest looked up from reference TRBV5-6 and TRBJ2-4): DAGVTQSPTHLIKTRGQQVTLRCSPKSGHDTVSWYQQALGQGPQFIFQYYEEEERQRGNFPDRFSGHQFPNYSSELNVNALLLGDSALYLCASSRGQGNIQYFGAGTRLSVL.

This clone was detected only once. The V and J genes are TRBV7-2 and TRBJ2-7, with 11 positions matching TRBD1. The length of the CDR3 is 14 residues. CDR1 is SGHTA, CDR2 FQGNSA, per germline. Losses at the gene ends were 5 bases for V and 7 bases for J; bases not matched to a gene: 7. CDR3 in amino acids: CASSRPGQGGEQYF. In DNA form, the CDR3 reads TGTGCCAGCAGCAGGCCGGGACAGGGGGGGGAGCAGTACTTC.

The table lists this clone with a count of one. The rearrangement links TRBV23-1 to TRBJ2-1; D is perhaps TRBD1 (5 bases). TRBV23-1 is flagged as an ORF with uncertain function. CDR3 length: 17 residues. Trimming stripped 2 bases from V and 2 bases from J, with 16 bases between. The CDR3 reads CASSQGAWSRAYNEQFF. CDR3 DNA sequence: TGCGCCAGCAGTCAAGGGGCTTGGAGCAGGGCCTACAATGAGCAGTTCTTC.

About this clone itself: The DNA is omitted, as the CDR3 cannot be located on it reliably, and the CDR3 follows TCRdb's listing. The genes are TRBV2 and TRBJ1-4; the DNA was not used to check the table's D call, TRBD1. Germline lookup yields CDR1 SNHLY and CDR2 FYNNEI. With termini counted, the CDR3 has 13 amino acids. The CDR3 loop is CASGTGVMKNCFF.

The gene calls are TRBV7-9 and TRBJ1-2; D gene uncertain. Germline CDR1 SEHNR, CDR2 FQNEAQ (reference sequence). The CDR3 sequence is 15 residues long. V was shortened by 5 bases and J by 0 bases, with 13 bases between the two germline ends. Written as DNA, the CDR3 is TGTGCCAGCAGCCCCACGGTTGCTTCTAACTATGGCTACACCTTC. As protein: CASSPTVASNYGYTF.

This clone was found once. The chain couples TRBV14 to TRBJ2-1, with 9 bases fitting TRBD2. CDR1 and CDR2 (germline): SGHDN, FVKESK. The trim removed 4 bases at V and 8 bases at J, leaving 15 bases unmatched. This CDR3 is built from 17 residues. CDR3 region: CASSLYYGGRALDEQFF. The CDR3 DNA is TGTGCCAGCAGCCTGTACTACGGCGGGAGGGCCTTAGATGAGCAGTTCTTC.

The CDR3 DNA is TGTGCCAGCAGCCACGGTCAAACAGGGACAGATACGCAGTATTTT. Its protein is CASSHGQTGTDTQYF. This chain links TRBV5-4 with TRBJ2-3; a weak D match, TRBD1 (6 bases). Germline lookup yields CDR1 SGHNT and CDR2 YYREEE (reference sequence). Trimming pared 4 bases from V and 3 bases from J, leaving 15 bases between. This CDR3 has 15 amino acids. The full variable domain, completed using reference TRBV5-4 and TRBJ2-3, is ETGVTQSPTHLIKTRGQQVTLRCSSQSGHNTVSWYQQALGQGPQFIFQYYREEENGRGNFPPRFSGLQFPNYSSELNVNALELDDSALYLCASSHGQTGTDTQYFGPGTRLTVL.

Written as DNA, the CDR3 is TGCGCCAGCAGCCTCGGGACTAGCTCCTACGAGCAGTACTTC. It specifies CASSLGTSSYEQYF. This chain uses TRBV4-1 with TRBJ2-5, with 8 bases lining up with TRBD2. The J call may be faulty, since TRBJ2-7 better matches the DNA end. Germline V gene lookup returns CDR1 MGHRA and CDR2 YSYEKL. This CDR3 is built from 14 residues.

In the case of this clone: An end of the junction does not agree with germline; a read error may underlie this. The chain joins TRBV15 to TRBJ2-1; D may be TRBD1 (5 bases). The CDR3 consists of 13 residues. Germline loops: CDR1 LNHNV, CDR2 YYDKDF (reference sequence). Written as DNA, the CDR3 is TGTGCCACCAGCGGAGACAGTTACAATGAGCAGTTCTTC. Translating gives CATSGDSYNEQFF.

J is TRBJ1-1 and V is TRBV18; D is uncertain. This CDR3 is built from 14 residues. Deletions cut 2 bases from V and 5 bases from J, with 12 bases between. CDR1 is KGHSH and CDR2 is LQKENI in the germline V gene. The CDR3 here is CASSPEAGYTEAFF. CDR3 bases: TGTGCCAGCTCACCAGAGGCTGGGTATACTGAAGCTTTCTTT.

The CDR3 bases are TGTGCCAGCAGCTTACAGGGGTCTGGAAACACCATATATTTT. Translating it yields CASSLQGSGNTIYF. The genes are TRBV9 and TRBJ1-3, with TRBD1 identical over 7 bases. CDR1 is SGDLS and CDR2 is YYNGEE in the germline V gene. The CDR3 covers 14 residues. V lost 4 bases, J lost 1 base, and 2 bases stayed unmatched.

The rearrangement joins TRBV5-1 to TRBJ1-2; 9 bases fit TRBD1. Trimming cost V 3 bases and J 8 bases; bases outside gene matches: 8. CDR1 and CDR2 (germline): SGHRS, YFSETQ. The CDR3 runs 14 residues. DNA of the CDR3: TGCGCCAGCAGCTGGGACAGGGCCCCTTCGGGCTACACCTTC. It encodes CASSWDRAPSGYTF. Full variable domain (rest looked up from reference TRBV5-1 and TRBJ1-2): KAGVTQTPRYLIKTRGQQVTLSCSPISGHRSVSWYQQTPGQGLQFLFEYFSETQRNKGNFPGRFSGRQFSNSRSEMNVSTLELGDSALYLCASSWDRAPSGYTFGSGTRLTVV.

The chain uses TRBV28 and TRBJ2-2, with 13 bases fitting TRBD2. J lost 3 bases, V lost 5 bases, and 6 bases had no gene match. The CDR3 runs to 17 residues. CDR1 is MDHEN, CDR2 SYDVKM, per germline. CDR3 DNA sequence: TGTGCCAGCAGTCGGGGGGGACTAGCGGGGCACACCGGGGAGCTGTTTTTT. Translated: CASSRGGLAGHTGELFF. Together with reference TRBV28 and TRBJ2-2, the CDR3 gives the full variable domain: DVKVTQSSRYLVKRTGEKVFLECVQDMDHENMFWYRQDPGLGLRLIYFSYDVKMKEKGDIPEGYSVSREKKERFSLILESASTNQTSMYLCASSRGGLAGHTGELFFGEGSRLTVL.

Here the CDR3 reads CASSSGGPRDEQYF. Written as DNA, the CDR3 is TGTGCCAGCAGTTCGGGAGGGCCTAGGGACGAGCAGTACTTC. The chain links TRBV6-5 to TRBJ2-7, with TRBD2 identical over 8 bases. The CDR3 runs to 14 residues. Trimming took 4 bases from V and 5 from J; bases not matched to a gene: 7. CDR1 is MNHEY and CDR2 is SVGAGI in the germline V gene.

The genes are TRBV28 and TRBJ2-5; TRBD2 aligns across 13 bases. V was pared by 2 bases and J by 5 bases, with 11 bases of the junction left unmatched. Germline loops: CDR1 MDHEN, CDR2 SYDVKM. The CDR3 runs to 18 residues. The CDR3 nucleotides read TGTGCCAGCAGTTTACTGTCTTATGGACTAGCGGGAGAGGAGACCCAGTACTTC. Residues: CASSLLSYGLAGEETQYF.